Described below is a single T cell receptor (beta chain) sequence and its context. Its matching antigen is unknown. This sample was included in a study of T cells in localized non-small cell lung cancer. TCRdb's table, derived via immunoSEQ multiplex PCR, lists solely in-frame clones and lacks some. The table records 13,000 or so clones, around 83% of them present only once. Study-wide points: Adjacent lung was found to contain a median roughly 60 of the top 100 tumor clones. Blood T cell density predicted longer survival; adjacent-lung clonality, shorter.

Germline V gives CDR1 MNHEY, CDR2 SMNVEV (reference sequence). Trimming shortened V by 4 bases and J by 4 bases, and 5 bases separated the two germline ends. The CDR3 has 11 residues. The chain uses TRBV27 and TRBJ2-7; D uncertain. The sample here was peripheral blood, taken before any cancer treatment. The source is an older male donor with stage III lung adenocarcinoma. The CDR3: CASSSPYEQYF. As DNA, the CDR3 is TGTGCCAGCAGTTCTCCATACGAGCAGTACTTC.